These 10 T cell receptor beta chains were sequenced from one sample in a study of blood T cell repertoires in COVID-19. TCRdb's table, derived via immunoSEQ multiplex PCR, lists solely in-frame clones and lacks some. The sample has a few hundred thousand clones, 89% seen once; the top ten hold about 1.7%. The sample taken for sequencing was PBMCs or T cells enriched from blood (not recorded which). The receptors shown here come from a woman aged 30 to 39 who had recovered from COVID-19.

This clone was observed once. The chain joins TRBV7-3 to TRBJ2-1; D gene unclear. This CDR3 contains 14 residues. Germline V CDR1 and CDR2: SGHTA, FQGTGA. Trimming removed 1 base from V and 8 bases from J, with 12 bases in between. CDR3: CASSLSRNDDEQFF. CDR3 bases: TGTGCCAGCAGCTTAAGCAGGAATGATGATGAGCAGTTCTTC.

This clone was detected once. This chain connects TRBV4-1 to TRBJ2-7; no definite D call. Germline CDR1 reads MGHRA; CDR2 reads YSYEKL. The length of the CDR3 is 13 residues. V was cut by 1 base and J by 2 bases, with 6 bases left in between. This chain's CDR3 is CASSQVYPYEQYF. In DNA, the CDR3 is TGCGCCAGCAGCCAAGTCTATCCCTACGAGCAGTACTTC.

The V gene is TRBV11-2, the J gene TRBJ1-6; TRBD1 aligns across 10 bases. The CDR3 is 15 amino acids. CDR1 is SGHAT and CDR2 is FQNNGV in the germline V gene. Losses at the gene ends were 3 bases for V and 5 bases for J; bases not matched to a gene: 1. DNA of the CDR3: TGTGCCAGCAGCTTCGGGACAGGGGATAATTCACCCCTCCACTTT. Its protein is CASSFGTGDNSPLHF.

The V call is TRBV19, the J call TRBJ1-5; 10 bases match TRBD1. The CDR3 consists of 14 residues. The junction had 5 bases not matched to a gene; V was cut back by 6 bases and J by 6 bases. In germline, CDR1 is LNHDA, CDR2 SQIVND (reference sequence). The CDR3 DNA reads as TGTGCCAGTAGCCCGTGGGACAGGGGTCAGCCCCAGCATTTT. It yields the protein CASSPWDRGQPQHF. Supplemented by reference TRBV19 and TRBJ1-5, the full variable domain reads DGGITQSPKYLFRKEGQNVTLSCEQNLNHDAMYWYRQDPGQGLRLIYYSQIVNDFQKGDIAEGYSVSREKKESFPLTVTSAQKNPTAFYLCASSPWDRGQPQHFGDGTRLSIL.

V is TRBV7-9 and J is TRBJ2-2; 7 positions match TRBD2. J was trimmed by 6 bases and V by 3 bases; bases with no gene match: 7. CDR3 length equals 15 residues. CDR1 is SEHNR, CDR2 FQNEAQ, per germline (reference sequence). For the CDR3, the DNA is TGTGCCAGCAGCTTCAGCAGCGGGGTCGCCGGGGAGCTGTTTTTT. This translates into CASSFSSGVAGELFF.

V and J are TRBV30 and TRBJ1-2; 11 positions match TRBD1. V trimming: 5 bases; J trimming: 0 bases; junction bases outside the gene matches: 11. Looked up from germline, CDR1 is GTSNPN and CDR2 is SVGIG (reference sequence). The CDR3 runs to 17 residues. For the CDR3, the DNA is TGTGCCTGGTATAAAGCCGGGACAGGGGGATCTAACTATGGCTACACCTTC. Its protein product is CAWYKAGTGGSNYGYTF.

The gene calls are TRBV30 and TRBJ2-1; 9 bases line up with TRBD2. V shed 4 bases and J 7 bases; nucleotides not matched to a gene: 11. This CDR3 has 15 residues. Germline values: CDR1 GTSNPN, CDR2 SVGIG (reference sequence). The CDR3 DNA reads TGTGCCTGGATTGACGCGGGAGGGCCGAGGAATGAGCAGTTCTTC. This encodes CAWIDAGGPRNEQFF.

This clone was seen only once. This chain joins TRBV7-8 and TRBJ1-5, with D perhaps matching TRBD1 (5 bases). The V end was cut by 5 bases, the J end by 0 bases, with 11 bases between. The CDR3 is 15 amino acids. Germline V lookup: CDR1 SGHVS, CDR2 FQNEAQ. CDR3 in DNA: TGTGCCAGCAGCCCTGCCAGGGTTAGCAATCAGCCCCAGCATTTT. Translation gives CASSPARVSNQPQHF.

The V and J genes are TRBV6-5 and TRBJ2-3, with a tentative D call TRBD2 (6 bases). Deletions cut 6 bases from V and 2 bases from J, with 12 bases between. Germline V gives CDR1 MNHEY, CDR2 SVGAGI. The CDR3 runs to 14 residues. The CDR3 is CASSLGLFTDTQYF. DNA for the CDR3: TGTGCCAGCAGCCTTGGACTATTCACAGATACGCAGTATTTT.

The rearrangement joins TRBV2 to TRBJ1-2; D possibly corresponds to TRBD1 (5 bases). CDR1 and CDR2 from the germline V gene are SNHLY and FYNNEI. This CDR3 contains 10 residues. The germline V and J ends were trimmed by 6 bases and 8 bases, with 7 bases remaining between them. Here the CDR3 DNA reads TGTGCCAGCAGGGGGCCCGGCTACACCTTC. The encoded protein is CASRGPGYTF. Looking up the rest from reference TRBV2 and TRBJ1-2 gives the full variable domain: EPEVTQTPSHQVTQMGQEVILRCVPISNHLYFYWYRQILGQKVEFLVSFYNNEISEKSEIFDDQFSVERPDGSNFTLKIRSTKLEDSAMYFCASRGPGYTFGSGTRLTVV.